The following is a T cell receptor beta chain sequence with its context. The data were obtained in a study of technical replicates of blood from a handful of donors. Germline CDR1 and CDR2: SGHDN and FVKESK. V shed 4 bases and J 2 bases; nucleotides not matched to a gene: 2. This CDR3 contains 14 residues. Some clones are missing from TCRdb's copy, which holds only in-frame ones; the method was immunoSEQ multiplex PCR. The repertoire holds some 80,000 clones, with approximately 90% as singletons. This TCR came from a human donor in good health. This chain uses TRBV14 with TRBJ2-7, with TRBD1 matching 10 bases. Material: T cells isolated from PBMCs. The CDR3 DNA follows: TGTGCCAGCAGCCCCGGACAGGGGGCCTACGAGCAGTACTTC. Its protein is CASSPGQGAYEQYF. Full variable domain (remainder filled in from reference TRBV14 and TRBJ2-7): EAGVTQFPSHSVIEKGQTVTLRCDPISGHDNLYWYRRVMGKEIKFLLHFVKESKQDESGMPNNRFLAERTGGTYSTLKVQPAELEDSGVYFCASSPGQGAYEQYFGPGTRLTVT.